What follows are 20 T cell receptor beta chains derived from one specimen sequenced in a study of PD-1 blockade in classical Hodgkin lymphoma. Some clones are missing from TCRdb's copy, which holds only in-frame ones; the method was immunoSEQ multiplex PCR. Of about 86,000 clones detected, about 91% appear once; the ten largest clones hold roughly 10%. In every patient, relapse followed autologous stem cell transplantation, while exposure to brentuximab vedotin differed. Here the sequenced sample was peripheral blood mononuclear cells (PBMCs), taken before the second cycle of nivolumab. The receptors were gathered from a human donor with classical Hodgkin lymphoma.

This clone was recorded once. The chain links TRBV27 to TRBJ2-7; 14 bases agree with TRBD2. The CDR3 spans 16 residues. Germline V gene data show CDR1 as MNHEY and CDR2 as SMNVEV (reference sequence). Trimming removed 8 bases from V and 4 bases from J; junction bases left unmatched: 10. The DNA for the CDR3 is TGTGCCAGCCATCCGGGACTAGCGGGAGACTGGTACGAGCAGTACTTC. Residues: CASHPGLAGDWYEQYF.

V is TRBV11-2 and J is TRBJ2-3, with D maybe TRBD2 (6 bases). Trimming removed 5 bases at V and 4 bases at J, with 16 bases between. Germline assignment: CDR1 SGHAT and CDR2 FQNNGV. This CDR3 has 15 residues. CDR3 amino acids: CASSPTQIAADTQYF. The CDR3 bases are TGTGCCAGCAGCCCCACCCAAATAGCGGCAGATACGCAGTATTTT.

The rearrangement links TRBV9 to TRBJ2-2; TRBD1 matches 7 bases. The V and J ends lost 0 bases and 2 bases, in that order; junction bases with no gene match: 4. Germline V CDR1 and CDR2: SGDLS, YYNGEE. There are 16 residues in the CDR3. The CDR3 reads CASSVEAGGNTGELFF. The CDR3, as DNA: TGTGCCAGCAGCGTAGAGGCAGGGGGAAACACCGGGGAGCTGTTTTTT.

This chain uses TRBV28 with TRBJ2-7; D is unresolved. V was trimmed by 3 bases and J by 5 bases, leaving 11 bases between them. There are 13 residues in the CDR3. CDR1 and CDR2 (germline): MDHEN, SYDVKM. The CDR3 coding sequence is TGTGCCAGCAGTTTGGTCAGTGTTGACGAGCAGTACTTC. Translating it yields CASSLVSVDEQYF.

The chain combines TRBV18 with TRBJ2-7, with D maybe TRBD1 (6 bases). In germline, CDR1 is KGHSH, CDR2 LQKENI. The CDR3 covers 13 residues. V gave up 3 bases and J gave up 9 bases, with 15 bases separating them. DNA for the CDR3: TGTGCCAGCTCACCGGGGGCAGAAGGGGTGCAGTACTTC. Protein: CASSPGAEGVQYF.

The J gene is TRBJ2-5, the V gene TRBV9; 8 nucleotides align to TRBD1. V lost 4 bases to trimming and J lost 2 bases; unmatched junction nucleotides: 4. The CDR3 spans 14 residues. CDR1 and CDR2 (germline): SGDLS, YYNGEE. CDR3 bases: TGTGCCAGCAGCATAGGACAGGGACAAGAGACCCAGTACTTC. Translating gives CASSIGQGQETQYF.

The chain joins TRBV27 to TRBJ2-1; the match to TRBD2 covers 14 bases. The V gene end was trimmed by 5 bases and the J gene end by 15 bases; junction bases not matched to a gene: 12. Germline V gene sequence: CDR1 MNHEY, CDR2 SMNVEV (reference sequence). This CDR3 is 15 amino acids long. CDR3 nucleotides: TGTGCCAGCAGTGTGACCGGGACTAGCGGGGGAGTAGGGTTCTTC. This codes for CASSVTGTSGGVGFF.

J is TRBJ1-6 and V is TRBV14; D unresolved. The CDR3 length is 15 residues. Trimming removed 0 bases at V and 7 bases at J, with 10 bases between. Germline assignment: CDR1 SGHDN and CDR2 FVKESK. The CDR3 is CASSQELGGNSPLHF. DNA for the CDR3: TGTGCCAGCAGCCAAGAGCTCGGAGGAAATTCACCCCTCCACTTT.

The gene calls are TRBV13 and TRBJ2-3; D might be TRBD2 (6 bases). The germline V and J ends were trimmed by 1 base and 5 bases, with 7 bases remaining between them. The CDR3 is made up of 13 amino acids. CDR1 and CDR2 from the germline V gene are PRHDT and FYEKMQ (reference sequence). The CDR3 loop reads CASSLERVDTQYF. Written as DNA, the CDR3 is TGTGCCAGCAGCTTAGAGCGGGTAGATACGCAGTATTTT. Filled out from reference TRBV13 and TRBJ2-3, the complete variable domain reads AAGVIQSPRHLIKEKRETATLKCYPIPRHDTVYWYQQGPGQDPQFLISFYEKMQSDKGSIPDRFSAQQFSDYHSELNMSSLELGDSALYFCASSLERVDTQYFGPGTRLTVL.

The CDR3 loop reads CASSPLWDYGYTF. The CDR3 nucleotides are TGTGCCAGCAGCCCTCTATGGGACTATGGCTACACCTTC. The chain has TRBV27 and TRBJ1-2; D call uncertain. CDR1 is MNHEY, CDR2 SMNVEV, per germline (reference sequence). The V gene lost 6 bases and the J gene lost 3 bases, with 11 bases spanning the gap. This CDR3 is built from 13 residues.

This CDR3 reads CASSLADYPGDYGYTF. The CDR3 nucleotides read TGTGCCAGCAGCTTAGCGGATTACCCGGGGGACTATGGCTACACCTTC. This chain connects TRBV7-9 to TRBJ1-2, with D perhaps matching TRBD1 (5 bases). V was trimmed by 0 bases and J by 3 bases, leaving 14 bases between them. The CDR3 has 16 amino acids. Germline V gene lookup returns CDR1 SEHNR and CDR2 FQNEAQ (reference sequence). The whole variable domain, filled in from reference TRBV7-9 and TRBJ1-2, reads DTGVSQNPRHKITKRGQNVTFRCDPISEHNRLYWYRQTLGQGPEFLTYFQNEAQLEKSRLLSDRFSAERPKGSFSTLEIQRTEQGDSAMYLCASSLADYPGDYGYTFGSGTRLTVV.

This chain uses TRBV21-1 with TRBJ2-5; no DNA check was done on the table's D call, TRBD2. TRBV21-1 is marked as a pseudogene. The CDR3 is 18 amino acids. The CDR3 loop reads CASSKAQGGHGDQETQYF. The CDR3 bases are TGTGCCAGCAGCAAAGCTCAGGGAGGACACGGGGACCAAGAGACCCAGTACTTC.

Turning to this clone: The junction does not match germline at one end; this may be a read error. The CDR3 DNA is TGTGCCAGCAGCAAGGGTCTGGGCCAGTGGGCCTTC. It yields the protein CASSKGLGQWAF. The chain joins TRBV5-6 to TRBJ2-7; D gene ambiguous. Per germline, CDR1 SGHDT and CDR2 YYEEEE. This CDR3 has 12 residues.

The chain has TRBV2 and TRBJ2-1, with 7 bases lining up with TRBD2. CDR1 and CDR2 from the germline V gene are SNHLY and FYNNEI. The CDR3 length is 11 residues. Unmatched junction bases numbered 3, after V lost 8 bases and J lost 8 bases. The CDR3 spells CASGGGDEQFF. CDR3 DNA: TGTGCCAGCGGGGGGGGTGATGAGCAGTTCTTC.

V and J are TRBV13 and TRBJ1-1; D is ambiguous. CDR1 and CDR2 from the germline V gene are PRHDT and FYEKMQ (reference sequence). V lost 5 bases and J lost 2, with 15 bases in between. The CDR3 has 15 residues. This CDR3 is CASSRAWRGNTEAFF. DNA of the CDR3: TGTGCCAGCAGCCGCGCCTGGCGTGGAAACACTGAAGCTTTCTTT.

This clone appeared a few times. The rearrangement uses TRBV11-3 and TRBJ2-1; 9 positions agree with TRBD2. Trimming at V came to 5 bases and at J to 8 bases, leaving 13 bases not matched to a gene. Germline CDR1 is SGHNT and CDR2 is YENEEA. CDR3 length: 16 amino acids. The CDR3 bases are TGTGCCAGCAGCCAGTTAGCGGGAGCGCCCTGGGATGAGCAGTTCTTC. It yields the protein CASSQLAGAPWDEQFF.

The rearrangement joins TRBV11-2 to TRBJ2-1, with D hard to call. Germline CDR1 and CDR2: SGHAT and FQNNGV. Trimming removed 2 bases at V and 6 bases at J, with 17 bases between. The CDR3 runs 16 residues. The CDR3 nucleotides are TGTGCCAGCAGCTTACTTAGGTCTGACCGCGGCAATGAGCAGTTCTTC. As protein: CASSLLRSDRGNEQFF.

V and J are TRBV7-8 and TRBJ2-2; 9 bases line up with TRBD1. J gave up 4 bases and V 5 bases, and 5 bases lay outside the gene matches. CDR3 length: 15 amino acids. Looked up from germline, CDR1 is SGHVS and CDR2 is FQNEAQ. The CDR3, as DNA: TGTGCCAGCAGCCCCGGGACAGGGAGCACCGGGGAGCTGTTTTTT. Encoded protein: CASSPGTGSTGELFF.

This chain joins TRBV19 and TRBJ2-2, with D unclear. CDR1 and CDR2 from the germline V gene are LNHDA and SQIVND (reference sequence). V was pared by 5 bases and J by 1 base, with 11 bases between. The CDR3 covers 15 residues. CDR3 nucleotides: TGTGCCAGTAGTGCGCGGACGGAGAACACCGGGGAGCTGTTTTTT. This encodes CASSARTENTGELFF.

The chain joins TRBV27 to TRBJ1-1; no clear D. The CDR3 extends over 12 amino acids. The V end was cut by 2 bases, the J end by 9 bases, with 10 bases between. Germline CDR1 reads MNHEY; CDR2 reads SMNVEV (reference sequence). The CDR3 sequence is CASSLITGQAFF. Here the CDR3 DNA reads TGTGCCAGCAGTTTAATAACCGGACAAGCTTTCTTT.